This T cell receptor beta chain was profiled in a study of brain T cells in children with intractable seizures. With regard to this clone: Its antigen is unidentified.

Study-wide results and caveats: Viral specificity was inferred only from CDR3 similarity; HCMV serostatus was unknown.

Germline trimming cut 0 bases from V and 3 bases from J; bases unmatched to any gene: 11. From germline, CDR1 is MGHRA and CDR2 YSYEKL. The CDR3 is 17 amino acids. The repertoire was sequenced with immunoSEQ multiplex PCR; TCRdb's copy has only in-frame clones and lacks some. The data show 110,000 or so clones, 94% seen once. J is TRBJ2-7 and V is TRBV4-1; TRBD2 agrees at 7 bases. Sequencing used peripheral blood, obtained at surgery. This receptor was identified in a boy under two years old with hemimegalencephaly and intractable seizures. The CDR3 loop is CASSQDRLIAGYYEQYF. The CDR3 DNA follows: TGCGCCAGCAGCCAAGATAGGTTAATAGCGGGCTACTACGAGCAGTACTTC.